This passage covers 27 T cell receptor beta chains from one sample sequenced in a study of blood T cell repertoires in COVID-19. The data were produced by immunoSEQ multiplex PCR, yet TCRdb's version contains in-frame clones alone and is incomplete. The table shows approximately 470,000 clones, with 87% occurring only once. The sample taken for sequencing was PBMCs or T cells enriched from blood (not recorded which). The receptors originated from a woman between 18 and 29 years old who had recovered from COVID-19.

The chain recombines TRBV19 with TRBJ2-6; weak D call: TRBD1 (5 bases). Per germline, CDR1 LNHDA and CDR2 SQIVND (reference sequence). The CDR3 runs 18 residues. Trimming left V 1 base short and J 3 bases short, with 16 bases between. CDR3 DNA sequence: TGTGCCAGTAGTATAGTCGGACACCTCGTAGGTGGGGCCAACGTCCTGACTTTC. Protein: CASSIVGHLVGGANVLTF.

CDR3 in amino acids: CASSPNERGRYTDTQYF. In DNA form, the CDR3 reads TGTGCCAGTAGTCCGAACGAGCGGGGACGCTACACAGATACGCAGTATTTT. V gene TRBV19 combines with J gene TRBJ2-3; TRBD2 matches at 7 bases. The CDR3 runs 17 residues. Germline CDR1 reads LNHDA; CDR2 reads SQIVND (reference sequence). The J segment lost 2 bases and the V segment lost 5 bases, leaving 13 bases of the junction unmatched.

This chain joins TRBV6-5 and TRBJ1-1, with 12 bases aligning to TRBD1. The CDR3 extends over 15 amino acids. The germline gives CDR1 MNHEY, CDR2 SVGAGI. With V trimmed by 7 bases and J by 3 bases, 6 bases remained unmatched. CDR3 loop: CASNPGQGADTEAFF. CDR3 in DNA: TGTGCCAGCAATCCGGGACAGGGGGCCGACACTGAAGCTTTCTTT.

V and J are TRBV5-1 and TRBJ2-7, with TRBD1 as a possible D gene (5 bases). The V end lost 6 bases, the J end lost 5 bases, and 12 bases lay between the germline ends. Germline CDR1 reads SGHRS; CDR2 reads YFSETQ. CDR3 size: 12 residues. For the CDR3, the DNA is TGCGCCAGCACGGACACGACAGACGAGCAGTACTTC. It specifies CASTDTTDEQYF. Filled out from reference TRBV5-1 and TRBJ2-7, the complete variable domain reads KAGVTQTPRYLIKTRGQQVTLSCSPISGHRSVSWYQQTPGQGLQFLFEYFSETQRNKGNFPGRFSGRQFSNSRSEMNVSTLELGDSALYLCASTDTTDEQYFGPGTRLTVT.

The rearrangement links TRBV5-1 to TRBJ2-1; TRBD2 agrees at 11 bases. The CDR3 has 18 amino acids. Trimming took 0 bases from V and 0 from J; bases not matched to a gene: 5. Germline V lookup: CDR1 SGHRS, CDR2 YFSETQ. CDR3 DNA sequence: TGCGCCAGCAGCTTGGACGGTAGCGGGGGGGCCTCCTACAATGAGCAGTTCTTC. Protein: CASSLDGSGGASYNEQFF.

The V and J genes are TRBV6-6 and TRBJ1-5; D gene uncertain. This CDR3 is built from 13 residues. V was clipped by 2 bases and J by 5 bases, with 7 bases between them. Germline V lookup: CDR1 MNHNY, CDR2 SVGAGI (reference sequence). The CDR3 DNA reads TGTGCCAGCAGTTACGAGCTTTATCAGCCCCAGCATTTT. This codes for CASSYELYQPQHF.

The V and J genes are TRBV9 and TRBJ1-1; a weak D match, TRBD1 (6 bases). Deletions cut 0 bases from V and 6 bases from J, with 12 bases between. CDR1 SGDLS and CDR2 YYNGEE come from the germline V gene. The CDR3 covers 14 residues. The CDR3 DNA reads TGTGCCAGCAGCGTAGTGACAGGAACGGCTGAAGCTTTCTTT. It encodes CASSVVTGTAEAFF.

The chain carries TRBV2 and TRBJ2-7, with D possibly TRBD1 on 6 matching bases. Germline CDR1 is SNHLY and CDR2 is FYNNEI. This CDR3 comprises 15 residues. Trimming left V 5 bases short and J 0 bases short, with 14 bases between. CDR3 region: CASSPDTGSSYEQYF. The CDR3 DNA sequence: TGTGCCAGCAGTCCAGATACAGGGAGCTCCTACGAGCAGTACTTC. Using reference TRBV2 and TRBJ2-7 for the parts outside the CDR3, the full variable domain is EPEVTQTPSHQVTQMGQEVILRCVPISNHLYFYWYRQILGQKVEFLVSFYNNEISEKSEIFDDQFSVERPDGSNFTLKIRSTKLEDSAMYFCASSPDTGSSYEQYFGPGTRLTVT.

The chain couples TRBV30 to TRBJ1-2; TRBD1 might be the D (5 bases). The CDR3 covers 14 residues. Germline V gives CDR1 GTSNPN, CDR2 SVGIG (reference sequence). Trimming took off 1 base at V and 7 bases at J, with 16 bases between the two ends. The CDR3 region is CAWSGASLGGGYTF. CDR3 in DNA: TGTGCCTGGAGTGGGGCGAGTCTCGGGGGTGGCTACACCTTC.

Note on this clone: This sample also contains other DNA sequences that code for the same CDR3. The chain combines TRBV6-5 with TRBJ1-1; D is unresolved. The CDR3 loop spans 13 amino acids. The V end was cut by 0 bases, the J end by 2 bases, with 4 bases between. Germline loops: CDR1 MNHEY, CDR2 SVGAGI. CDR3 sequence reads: CASSYSQNTEAFF. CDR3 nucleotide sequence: TGTGCCAGCAGTTACTCTCAAAACACTGAAGCTTTCTTT.

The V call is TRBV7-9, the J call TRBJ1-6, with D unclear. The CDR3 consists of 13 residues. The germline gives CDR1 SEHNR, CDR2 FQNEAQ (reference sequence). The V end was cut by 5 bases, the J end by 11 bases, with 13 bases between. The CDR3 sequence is CASSRGGLTPLHF. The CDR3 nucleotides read TGTGCCAGCAGCCGAGGCGGGCTAACACCCCTCCACTTT.

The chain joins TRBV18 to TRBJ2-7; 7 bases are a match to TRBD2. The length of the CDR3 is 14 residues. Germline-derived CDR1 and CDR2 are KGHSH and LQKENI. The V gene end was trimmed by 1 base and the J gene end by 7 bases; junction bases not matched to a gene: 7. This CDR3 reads CASSPLPREEEQYF. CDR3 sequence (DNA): TGTGCCAGCTCACCACTCCCCCGGGAGGAGGAGCAGTACTTC.

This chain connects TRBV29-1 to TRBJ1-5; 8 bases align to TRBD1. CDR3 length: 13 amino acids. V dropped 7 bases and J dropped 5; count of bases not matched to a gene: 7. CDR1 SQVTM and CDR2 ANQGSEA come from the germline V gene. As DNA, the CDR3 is TGCAGCGCACAGGGGGAACGGGATCAGCCCCAGCATTTT. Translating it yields CSAQGERDQPQHF.

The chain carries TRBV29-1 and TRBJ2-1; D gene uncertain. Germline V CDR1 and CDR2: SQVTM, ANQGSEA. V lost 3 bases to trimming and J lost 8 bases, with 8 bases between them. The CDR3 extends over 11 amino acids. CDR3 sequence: CSVDYRDEQFF. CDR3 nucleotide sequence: TGCAGCGTTGATTACCGGGATGAGCAGTTCTTC.

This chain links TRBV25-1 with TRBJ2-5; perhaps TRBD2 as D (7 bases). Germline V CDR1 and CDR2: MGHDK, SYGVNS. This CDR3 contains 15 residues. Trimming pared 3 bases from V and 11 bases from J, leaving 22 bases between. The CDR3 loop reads CASSDSGGPQYGQYF. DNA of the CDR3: TGTGCCAGCAGTGATTCGGGGGGCCCCCAGTATGGACAGTACTTC.

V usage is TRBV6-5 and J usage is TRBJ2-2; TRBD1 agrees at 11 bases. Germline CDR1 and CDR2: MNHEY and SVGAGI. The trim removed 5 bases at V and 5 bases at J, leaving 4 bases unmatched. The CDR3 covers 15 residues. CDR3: CASSPRDRGTGELFF. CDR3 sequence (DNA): TGTGCCAGCAGTCCCCGGGACAGGGGGACCGGGGAGCTGTTTTTT.

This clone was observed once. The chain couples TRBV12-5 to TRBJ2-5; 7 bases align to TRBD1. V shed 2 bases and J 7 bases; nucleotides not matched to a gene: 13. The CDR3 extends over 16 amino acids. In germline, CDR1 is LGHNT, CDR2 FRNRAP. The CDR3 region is CASGLPQGEGPGTQYF. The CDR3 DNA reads TGTGCTAGTGGTTTGCCCCAGGGGGAAGGGCCCGGGACCCAGTACTTC.

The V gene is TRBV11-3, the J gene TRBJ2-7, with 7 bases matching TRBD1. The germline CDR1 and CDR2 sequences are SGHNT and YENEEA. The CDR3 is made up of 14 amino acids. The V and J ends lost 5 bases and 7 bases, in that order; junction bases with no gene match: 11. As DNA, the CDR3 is TGTGCCAGCAGCGATCCAGGGGGTTCAGGGGAGCAGTACTTC. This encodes CASSDPGGSGEQYF.

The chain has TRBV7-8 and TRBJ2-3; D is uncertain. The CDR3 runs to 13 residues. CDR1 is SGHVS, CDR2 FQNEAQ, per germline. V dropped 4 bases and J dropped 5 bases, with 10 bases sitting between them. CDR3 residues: CASSYSNGDTQYF. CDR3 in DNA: TGTGCCAGCAGCTACTCAAACGGAGATACGCAGTATTTT.

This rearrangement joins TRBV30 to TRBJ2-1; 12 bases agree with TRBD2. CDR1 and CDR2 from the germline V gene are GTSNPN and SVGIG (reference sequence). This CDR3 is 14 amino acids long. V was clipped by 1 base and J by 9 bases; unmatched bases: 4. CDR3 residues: CAWSELAGGREQFF. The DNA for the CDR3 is TGTGCCTGGAGTGAGCTAGCGGGGGGGCGTGAGCAGTTCTTC.

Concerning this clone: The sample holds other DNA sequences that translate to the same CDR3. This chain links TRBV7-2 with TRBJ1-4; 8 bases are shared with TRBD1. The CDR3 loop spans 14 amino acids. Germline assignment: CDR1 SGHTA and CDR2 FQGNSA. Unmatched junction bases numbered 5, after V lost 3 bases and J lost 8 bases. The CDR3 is CASSFQGAGEKLFF. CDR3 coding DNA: TGTGCCAGCAGCTTCCAGGGGGCTGGAGAAAAACTGTTTTTT.

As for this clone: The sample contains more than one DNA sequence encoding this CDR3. CDR3 residues: CSVGQLNTEAFF. CDR3 sequence (DNA): TGCAGCGTCGGACAGCTGAACACTGAAGCTTTCTTT. The chain uses TRBV29-1 and TRBJ1-1, with a tentative D call TRBD1 (6 bases). This CDR3 contains 12 residues. V lost 6 bases and J 0 bases, leaving 8 bases between the germline ends. The V gene's germline CDR1 is SQVTM and CDR2 ANQGSEA. Together with reference TRBV29-1 and TRBJ1-1, the CDR3 gives the full variable domain: SAVISQKPSRDICQRGTSLTIQCQVDSQVTMMFWYRQQPGQSLTLIATANQGSEATYESGFVIDKFPISRPNLTFSTLTVSNMSPEDSSIYLCSVGQLNTEAFFGQGTRLTVV.

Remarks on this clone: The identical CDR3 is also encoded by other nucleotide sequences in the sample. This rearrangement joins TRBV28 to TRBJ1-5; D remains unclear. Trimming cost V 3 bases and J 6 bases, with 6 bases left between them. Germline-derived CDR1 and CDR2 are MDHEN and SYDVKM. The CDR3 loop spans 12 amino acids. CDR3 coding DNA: TGTGCCAGCAGTTTTGGAGGTCAGCCCCAGCATTTT. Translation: CASSFGGQPQHF.

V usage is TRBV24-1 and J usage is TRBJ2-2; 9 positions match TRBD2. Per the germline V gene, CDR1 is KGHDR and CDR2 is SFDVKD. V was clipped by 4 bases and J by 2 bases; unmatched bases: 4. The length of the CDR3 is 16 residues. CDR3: CATSELAGANTGELFF. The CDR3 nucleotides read TGTGCCACCAGTGAGTTAGCGGGGGCCAACACCGGGGAGCTGTTTTTT.

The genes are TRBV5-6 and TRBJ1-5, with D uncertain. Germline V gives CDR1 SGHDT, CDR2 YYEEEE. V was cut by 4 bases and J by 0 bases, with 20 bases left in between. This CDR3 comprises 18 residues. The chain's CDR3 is CASSPTPTVVYSNQPQHF. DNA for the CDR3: TGTGCCAGCAGCCCGACACCTACGGTGGTTTATAGCAATCAGCCCCAGCATTTT.

The CDR3 is CASSPQGAGGPWEQFF. Here the CDR3 DNA reads TGTGCCAGCAGCCCGCAGGGGGCGGGGGGGCCATGGGAGCAGTTCTTC. The V gene is TRBV7-9, the J gene TRBJ2-1, with a weak D call TRBD2 (9 bases). There are 16 residues in the CDR3. Germline V gene lookup returns CDR1 SEHNR and CDR2 FQNEAQ (reference sequence). V shed 5 bases and J shed 10 bases, with 24 bases lying between them.

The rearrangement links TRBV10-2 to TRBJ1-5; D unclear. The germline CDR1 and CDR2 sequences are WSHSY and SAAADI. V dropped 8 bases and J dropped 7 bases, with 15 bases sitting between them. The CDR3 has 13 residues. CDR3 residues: CASRGVTGQPQHF. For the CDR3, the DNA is TGCGCCAGCCGCGGGGTTACGGGGCAGCCCCAGCATTTT.